Shown below are 16 T cell receptor beta chains from a single sample sequenced in a study of blood T cell repertoires in COVID-19. The data were produced by immunoSEQ multiplex PCR, yet TCRdb's version contains in-frame clones alone and is incomplete. The data contain around 200,000 clones, around 82% of them seen just once; the ten biggest clones take up approximately 2.4%. Sequencing was done on a sample of peripheral blood. Receptors were obtained from a human donor with acute or convalescent COVID-19. The donor label of this sample is uncertain.

The V and J genes are TRBV2 and TRBJ1-2, with 7 bases identical to TRBD1. CDR1 and CDR2 (germline): SNHLY, FYNNEI. The trim removed 6 bases at V and 7 bases at J, leaving 8 bases unmatched. This CDR3 region has 13 residues. CDR3 sequence (DNA): TGTGCCAGCAGCGTAGCAGGGGGAACTGGCTACACCTTC. Its protein product is CASSVAGGTGYTF.

This clone turned up a few times. The chain carries TRBV6-6 and TRBJ1-2, with D possibly TRBD1 on 6 matching bases. The CDR3 extends over 16 amino acids. Trimming shortened V by 0 bases and J by 3 bases, and 14 bases separated the two germline ends. CDR1 and CDR2 from the germline V gene are MNHNY and SVGAGI (reference sequence). This chain's CDR3 is CASSYSVGGGDYGYTF. The DNA for the CDR3 is TGTGCCAGCAGTTACTCAGTGGGGGGGGGCGACTATGGCTACACCTTC.

V and J are TRBV18 and TRBJ1-1; 8 bases agree with TRBD1. CDR3 length: 15 residues. In germline, CDR1 is KGHSH, CDR2 LQKENI. The junction had 4 bases not matched to a gene; V was cut back by 3 bases and J by 1 base. The CDR3 coding sequence is TGTGCCAGCTCACCGCCGGGACAGGCGAACACTGAAGCTTTCTTT. The encoded protein is CASSPPGQANTEAFF.

This chain joins TRBV19 and TRBJ2-1; D may be TRBD2 (7 bases). Germline values: CDR1 LNHDA, CDR2 SQIVND (reference sequence). V was trimmed by 3 bases and J by 5 bases, leaving 17 bases between them. The CDR3 covers 16 residues. The CDR3 sequence is CASSIRGGERHNEQFF. CDR3 DNA: TGTGCCAGTAGTATCAGAGGGGGGGAGCGCCACAATGAGCAGTTCTTC.

The rearrangement links TRBV19 to TRBJ1-2; D is undetermined. Germline assignment: CDR1 LNHDA and CDR2 SQIVND (reference sequence). V gave up 5 bases and J gave up 5 bases, with 12 bases separating them. The CDR3 has 13 residues. The CDR3 reads CASSLRTGYGYTF. The CDR3 DNA is TGTGCCAGTAGTCTCCGGACGGGGTATGGCTACACCTTC.

The chain carries TRBV15 and TRBJ2-7, with 12 positions matching TRBD2. The CDR3 spans 17 residues. Germline loops: CDR1 LNHNV, CDR2 YYDKDF (reference sequence). The junction had 11 bases not matched to a gene; V was cut back by 2 bases and J by 6 bases. CDR3: CATSRSGLAGKVAEQYF. In DNA form, the CDR3 reads TGTGCCACCAGCAGAAGCGGACTAGCGGGAAAGGTGGCCGAGCAGTACTTC.

The J gene is TRBJ2-7, the V gene TRBV6-2 or TRBV6-3; D gene uncertain. The CDR3 runs to 11 residues. CDR1 MNHEY and CDR2 SVGEGT come from the germline V gene. Trimming shortened V by 6 bases and J by 6 bases, and 9 bases separated the two germline ends. This chain's CDR3 is CASSLQVEQYF. Here the CDR3 DNA reads TGTGCCAGCAGCCTCCAGGTCGAGCAGTACTTC.

This rearrangement joins TRBV5-6 to TRBJ1-2; TRBD1 might be the D (5 bases). V was pared by 4 bases and J by 1 base, with 14 bases between. The CDR3 is 15 amino acids. Germline values: CDR1 SGHDT, CDR2 YYEEEE. CDR3 nucleotides: TGTGCCAGCAGCGGGGTAGACAGAATTAACTATGGCTACACCTTC. Protein sequence: CASSGVDRINYGYTF.

This clone was recorded a few times. The V and J genes are TRBV29-1 and TRBJ1-6, with 8 bases matching TRBD1. Trimming at V came to 5 bases and at J to 8 bases, leaving 11 bases not matched to a gene. This CDR3 region has 15 residues. Germline-derived CDR1 and CDR2 are SQVTM and ANQGSEA. CDR3 nucleotides: TGCAGCGTTCAACTATTCAGGGGGCCGGATTCACCCCTCCACTTT. Translation: CSVQLFRGPDSPLHF.

This sequence joins TRBV10-2 and TRBJ1-3, with D possibly being TRBD1 (6 bases). CDR1 is WSHSY and CDR2 is SAAADI in the germline V gene. The CDR3 sequence is 15 residues long. V lost 2 bases to trimming and J lost 3 bases, with 11 bases between them. CDR3 loop: CASSERGARGNTIYF. DNA of the CDR3: TGCGCCAGCAGTGAGCGGGGGGCGCGTGGAAACACCATATATTTT.

Of note for this clone: The sample carries other DNA sequences with the same CDR3. The chain couples TRBV2 to TRBJ1-5; D is uncertain. V gave up 6 bases and J gave up 0 bases, with 3 bases separating them. This CDR3 has 12 residues. From germline, CDR1 is SNHLY and CDR2 FYNNEI. The CDR3 bases are TGTGCCAGCAGATATAGCAATCAGCCCCAGCATTTT. Translated, it gives CASRYSNQPQHF.

The V gene is TRBV5-6, the J gene TRBJ2-1; weak D call: TRBD1 (6 bases). The germline V gene encodes CDR1 SGHDT and CDR2 YYEEEE. The CDR3 totals 12 residues. V lost 3 bases, J lost 8 bases, and 9 bases lay in between. The CDR3, as DNA: TGTGCCAGCAGCTCCCAGGGGCATGAGCAGTTCTTC. It codes for CASSSQGHEQFF.

The DNA of the CDR3 is TGTGCCAGCAGTTTATCGAGGGCGGCCCCTGAGCAGTACTTC. Its protein product is CASSLSRAAPEQYF. This sequence joins TRBV27 and TRBJ2-7, with TRBD2 as a possible D gene (5 bases). The CDR3 extends over 14 amino acids. CDR1 and CDR2 from the germline V gene are MNHEY and SMNVEV (reference sequence). The V and J ends lost 0 bases and 7 bases respectively, with 13 bases between them.

The V gene is TRBV4-2, the J gene TRBJ1-6; D is unclear. Trimming pared 2 bases from V and 10 bases from J, leaving 12 bases between. This CDR3 region has 14 residues. Germline V gene data show CDR1 as LGHNA and CDR2 as YNFKEQ. The CDR3: CASSQTRGDSPLHF. The CDR3 nucleotides read TGTGCCAGCAGCCAAACACGGGGAGACTCACCCCTCCACTTT.

This chain links TRBV28 with TRBJ1-2; TRBD1 matches 10 bases. With 5 bases clipped from V and 3 bases from J, the junction kept 9 bases outside the gene matches. The CDR3 consists of 16 residues. Germline assignment: CDR1 MDHEN and CDR2 SYDVKM. Written as DNA, the CDR3 is TGTGCCAGCAGTGGGGGACAGGGGCTTGGCTACTATGGCTACACCTTC. Protein: CASSGGQGLGYYGYTF.

This sequence joins TRBV5-4 and TRBJ2-5; 8 nucleotides line up with TRBD1. The CDR3 totals 15 residues. In germline, CDR1 is SGHNT, CDR2 YYREEE (reference sequence). Losses at the gene ends were 3 bases for V and 5 bases for J; bases not matched to a gene: 9. The CDR3 reads CASSSGTGLGETQYF. CDR3 coding DNA: TGTGCCAGCAGCTCCGGGACAGGCTTGGGTGAGACCCAGTACTTC.